A selection of T cell receptor beta chains follows, all from one sample in a study of regulatory T cells in long-lasting Graves disease. TCRdb itself ran the multiplex PCR reads through MiXCR, one entry per CDR3 protein. The data contain about 530,000 distinct CDR3 sequences, about 16% of them singletons. These records were also assigned to another study, of T cells in Graves' hyperthyroidism and ophthalmopathy.

Sequenced material: peripheral blood mononuclear cells (PBMCs), taken at new diagnosis, from a patient treated with antithyroid drugs. These receptor sequences come from a woman aged 40-60 years with Graves disease. Each CDR3 is given with its conserved first and last residue. D genes are given only for firm matches. Clone size appears in some rows only: once, few, many, or a class for an expanded clone.

d_call	v_call	j_call	clone_size	cdr3_nt	cdr3_aa
NA	TRBV9	TRBJ2-2	NA	TGTGCCAGCAGCGTAGTTACAGGGAGGTTGACCGGGGAGCTGTTTTTT	CASSVVTGRLTGELFF
NA	TRBV6-1	TRBJ1-3	few	TGTGCCAGCTCCCGTGCAGACTCTGGAAACACCATATATTTT	CASSRADSGNTIYF
NA	TRBV2	TRBJ1-5	many	TGTGCCAGCACGTGGAGTATCGGCCAGCCCCAGCATTTT	CASTWSIGQPQHF
NA	TRBV6-5	TRBJ1-1	many	TGTGCCAGCAGTTACAAAGGCGTTGTTGAAGCTTTCTTT	CASSYKGVVEAFF
NA	TRBV12-3/TRBV12-4	TRBJ2-6	NA	TGTGCCAGCAGCCCAATCCCACAATCTTCTGGGGCCAACGTCCTGACTTTC	CASSPIPQSSGANVLTF
TRBD1	TRBV11-2	TRBJ2-5	many	TGTGCCAGCAGCTTGGGGACAGTAAGAGCCCAGTACTTC	CASSLGTVRAQYF
NA	TRBV9	TRBJ1-2	NA	TGTGCCAGCAGCGTAAACACACAGGGAGTACTAGGCTATGGCTACACCTTC	CASSVNTQGVLGYGYTF
NA	TRBV24-1	TRBJ2-6	NA	TGTGCCACCAGTGCCACTGGGGCCAACGTCCTGACTTTC	CATSATGANVLTF
NA	TRBV14	TRBJ2-1	few	TGTGCCAGCAGCCAAGGGTTCGGGGGGCTTAACAATGAGCAGTTCTTC	CASSQGFGGLNNEQFF
TRBD1	TRBV25-1	TRBJ1-6	NA	TGTGCCAGCCGTGACAGGGGGCTGTCACCCCTCCACTTT	CASRDRGLSPLHF
TRBD1	TRBV12-3/TRBV12-4	TRBJ1-1	many	TGTGCCAGCAGTTTAGCCCAAGGGGGCGGAGAGGTTGAAGCTTTCTTT	CASSLAQGGGEVEAFF